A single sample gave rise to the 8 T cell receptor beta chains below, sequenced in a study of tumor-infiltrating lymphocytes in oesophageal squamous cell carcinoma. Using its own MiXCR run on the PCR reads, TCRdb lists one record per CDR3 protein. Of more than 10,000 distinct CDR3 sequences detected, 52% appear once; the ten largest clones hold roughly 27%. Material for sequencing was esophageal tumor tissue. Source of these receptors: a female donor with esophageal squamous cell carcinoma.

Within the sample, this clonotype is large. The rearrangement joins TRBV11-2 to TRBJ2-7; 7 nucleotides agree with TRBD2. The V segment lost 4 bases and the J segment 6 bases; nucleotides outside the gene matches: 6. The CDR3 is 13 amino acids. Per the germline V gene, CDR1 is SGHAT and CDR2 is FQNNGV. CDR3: CASSSRAGVEQYF. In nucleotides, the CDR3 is TGTGCCAGCAGCTCAAGGGCGGGGGTCGAGCAGTACTTC.

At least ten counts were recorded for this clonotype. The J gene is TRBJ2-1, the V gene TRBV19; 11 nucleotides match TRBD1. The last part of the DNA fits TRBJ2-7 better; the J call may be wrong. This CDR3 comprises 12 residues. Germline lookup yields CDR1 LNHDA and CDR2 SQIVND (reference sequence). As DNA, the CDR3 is TGTGCCACTCGGGACAGGGGGAACGAGCAGTACTTC. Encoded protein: CATRDRGNEQYF.

The DNA of the CDR3 is TGTGCCAGCAGCCTCAGCGGGGGGACAGGCTACAATGAGCAGTTCTTC. It codes for CASSLSGGTGYNEQFF. The genes are TRBV7-1 and TRBJ2-1; D is perhaps TRBD2 (9 bases). TRBV7-1 is an open reading frame whose function is uncertain. This CDR3 comprises 16 residues. V was cut by 5 bases and J by 3 bases, with 17 bases left in between.

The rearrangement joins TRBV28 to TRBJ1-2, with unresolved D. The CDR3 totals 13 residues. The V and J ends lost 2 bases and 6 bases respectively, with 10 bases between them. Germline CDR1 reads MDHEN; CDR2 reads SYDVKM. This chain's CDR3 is CASSLVFRDGYTF. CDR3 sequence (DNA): TGTGCCAGCAGTTTAGTATTTCGGGATGGCTACACCTTC.

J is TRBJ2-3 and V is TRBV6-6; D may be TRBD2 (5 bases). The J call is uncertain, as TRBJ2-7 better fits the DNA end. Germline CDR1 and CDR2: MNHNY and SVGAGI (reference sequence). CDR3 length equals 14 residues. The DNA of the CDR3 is TGTGCCAGCAGTCCCTCGGGGAGTTTCTACGAGCAGTACTTC. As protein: CASSPSGSFYEQYF.

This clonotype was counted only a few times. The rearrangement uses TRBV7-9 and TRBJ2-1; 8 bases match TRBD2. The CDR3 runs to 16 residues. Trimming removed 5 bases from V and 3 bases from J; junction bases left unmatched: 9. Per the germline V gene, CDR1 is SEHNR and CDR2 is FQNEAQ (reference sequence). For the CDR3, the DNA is TGTGCCAGCAGCCAGATCGGCGGGGGGTTCTACAATGAGCAGTTCTTC. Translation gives CASSQIGGGFYNEQFF. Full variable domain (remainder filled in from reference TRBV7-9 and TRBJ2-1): DTGVSQNPRHKITKRGQNVTFRCDPISEHNRLYWYRQTLGQGPEFLTYFQNEAQLEKSRLLSDRFSAERPKGSFSTLEIQRTEQGDSAMYLCASSQIGGGFYNEQFFGPGTRLTVL.

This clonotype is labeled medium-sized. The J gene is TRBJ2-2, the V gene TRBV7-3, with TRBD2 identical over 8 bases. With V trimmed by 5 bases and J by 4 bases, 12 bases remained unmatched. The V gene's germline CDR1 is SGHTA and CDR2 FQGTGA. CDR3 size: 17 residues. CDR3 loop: CASSPHRRGAVTGELFF. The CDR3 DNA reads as TGTGCCAGCAGCCCCCACCGGCGGGGGGCTGTCACCGGGGAGCTGTTTTTT.

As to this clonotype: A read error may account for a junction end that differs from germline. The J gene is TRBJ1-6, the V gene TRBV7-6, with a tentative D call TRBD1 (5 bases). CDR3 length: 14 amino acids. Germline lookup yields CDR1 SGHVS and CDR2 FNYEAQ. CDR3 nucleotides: TGTGCCAGCAGCTTAGCCGGGGGATTGGAGACCCAGTACTTT. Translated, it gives CASSLAGGLETQYF.